This T cell receptor beta chain was observed in a study of T cell responses to AZD1222 COVID-19 vaccine (dated by TCRdb to about 2021). In the study overall: AZD1222 recipients with second doses at about 4 weeks or about 12 weeks were pooled, because spike-specific TCR depth and breadth did not differ between schedules. A total of 230 to 250 trial participants underwent TCR sequencing, of whom around 200 received two doses of AZD1222 and about 25 received two doses of the MenACWY control vaccine. Trial participants were enrolled by age into 18-55, 56-69 and 70-plus year subgroups, with roughly 160, 29 and 62 TCR-sequenced participants respectively. What the research found in general, with its limitations: In the small 56-69-year group, the increase in depth fell short of significance, most likely because of low power. No day 14 peak-response samples were available, so repertoires were characterized only after the peak T cell response. Epitopes outside the regions mutated in the B.1.351 and B.1.1.7 variants were reportedly recognized by nearly half of the unique spike-specific TCRs. The whole spike protein was spanned by vaccine-associated CD4 TCRs, and dominant responses were seen in regions 160-218 and 743-854. Participants were mostly white British and included more females than males, and it was suggested by the authors that clonal diversity may have been underestimated. After two AZD1222 doses, spike-specific TCR breadth and depth were significantly higher than at day 0 and than in MenACWY recipients. Only 5 to 7 AZD1222 recipients were SARS-CoV-2 seropositive at baseline, limiting conclusions about previously exposed vaccinees.

The CDR3 has 14 amino acids, counting the end cysteine and phenylalanine. Only CDR3 DNA remains: 42 bases, in frame from the first base. V is cut back by 0 bases and J by 4 bases, with 2 bases in the junction unmatched. As encoded in the germline V gene (reference sequence), CDR1 is LGHDT while CDR2 is YNNKEL. In regard to this clone: Its antigen remains undetermined. The input lacks base qualities; no much larger clone sits a single base away. Other DNA sequences in the sample encode the same CDR3.

The CDR3 regions of human TCRbeta chains were subjected to immunosequencing. The source study handled its data this way. Repertoire TCRs were checked for matches against a reference library of SARS-CoV-2-specific TCRs that had been generated using the MIRA antigen-specificity platform. Breadth meant the fraction of unique TCRs that were SARS-CoV-2-associated, whereas depth meant the fraction of total T cells that were SARS-CoV-2-associated. Each spike-specific TCR was assigned to its reactive spike region and to a CD4 or CD8 class using the MIRA data. Log10-transformed breadth and depth values were compared by one-way ANOVA with Sidak's multiple comparisons tests. The table was pulled from immuneACCESS by TCRdb, which kept in-frame rearrangements only. Such tables lose some clones; where checked, under half of the loss comes from unresolved V genes, and the rest has no known cause. The DNA gave D and trimming, while V, J and clone size come from that table. Recorded for this sample are about 70,000 clones; 84% of them occurred a single time. The ten largest clones take up 8% to 10% of the sample.

Per the publication, the time point label means: baseline before first vaccination. Vaccinee samples came from UK trials COV001 and COV002, including a single-blind randomized controlled phase 2/3 trial of AZD1222 (ChAdOx1 nCoV-19) in healthy adults. For TCRbeta chain sequencing, PBMC samples from trial participants were taken at day 0 and at day 28 after the second dose. The sequencing here drew on peripheral blood, taken on day 0 of AZD1222 vaccination. This chain is built from TRBV3-1 (or the pseudogene TRBV3-2) and TRBJ1-2; 7 junctional bases match TRBD1. This TCR was sampled from an adult in good health. Here the CDR3 is given as CASSQDAGGYGYTF. The sequenced DNA is TGTGCCAGCAGCCAAGATGCAGGGGGCTATGGCTACACCTTC.